This T cell receptor beta chain is drawn from a study of identical twins. Study-level points and caveats: Out-of-frame beta chain sequences displayed weaker excess sharing between twins.

Worth noting for this clonotype: The target antigen is unknown. Possible read error: a much larger clone is one base away.

From the 5' RACE reads, TCRdb called clonotypes with MiXCR, one entry per CDR3 protein. The sample includes around 690,000 distinct CDR3 sequences, around 21% seen only once; the top ten take 4.3%. The sample was also reused in another study, on T cells expressing NK-cell markers.

The receptor's source is a woman aged 18-29 years in good health. Sample: PBMCs.

The CDR3 reads CASSQTSGELFF. The CDR3 region has the DNA TGTGCCAGCAGTCAGACTAGCGGGGAGCTGTTTTTT. This chain uses TRBV4-2 with TRBJ2-2, with D perhaps TRBD2 (6 bases). V was trimmed by 6 bases and J by 7 bases, leaving 9 bases between them. CDR1 is LGHNA, CDR2 YNFKEQ, per germline. This CDR3 comprises 12 residues.